The 20 T cell receptor beta chains below were found in one sample sequenced in a study of blood T cell repertoires in COVID-19. Sequencing was performed with immunoSEQ multiplex PCR; in TCRdb, only in-frame clones are kept and a portion is missing. Among 300,000 to 450,000 clones listed, roughly 91% were seen once. The sequenced sample was PBMCs or T cells enriched from blood (not recorded which). The receptors here all came from a woman younger than 30 who had recovered from COVID-19.

The J gene is TRBJ1-2, the V gene TRBV7-9; D is unclear. There are 14 residues in the CDR3. Trimming stripped 0 bases from V and 6 bases from J, with 11 bases between. Germline CDR1 reads SEHNR; CDR2 reads FQNEAQ (reference sequence). CDR3 loop: CASSLAESSNGYTF. The CDR3 DNA reads TGTGCCAGCAGCTTAGCAGAGAGTTCAAATGGCTACACCTTC.

This chain connects TRBV7-9 to TRBJ2-4, with 9 bases that match TRBD1. The CDR3 contains 18 residues. The ends lost 3 bases at V and 2 bases at J; junction bases unmatched: 11. Germline CDR1 SEHNR, CDR2 FQNEAQ (reference sequence). The CDR3 nucleotides read TGTGCCAGCAGCTTGCCGGGACAGGGATTAAGGCCCAAAAACATTCAGTACTTC. It translates to CASSLPGQGLRPKNIQYF.

V and J are TRBV7-9 and TRBJ1-4; tentative D call: TRBD1 (5 bases). V gave up 5 bases and J gave up 5 bases, with 18 bases separating them. This CDR3 has 16 residues. Looked up from germline, CDR1 is SEHNR and CDR2 is FQNEAQ (reference sequence). The CDR3 DNA sequence: TGTGCCAGCAGCCCAACAGACGCAGGGTTGAATGAAAAACTGTTTTTT. This sequence encodes CASSPTDAGLNEKLFF.

V is TRBV7-9 and J is TRBJ2-1, with 7 bases aligning to TRBD2. Per germline, CDR1 SEHNR and CDR2 FQNEAQ (reference sequence). The CDR3 length is 14 residues. Trimming removed 3 bases from V and 4 bases from J; junction bases left unmatched: 3. CDR3 bases: TGTGCCAGCAGCTTTGGGAGGGTTTACAATGAGCAGTTCTTC. This codes for CASSFGRVYNEQFF.

The chain has TRBV7-2 and TRBJ1-2; 10 nucleotides align to TRBD1. This CDR3 comprises 16 residues. CDR1 is SGHTA, CDR2 FQGNSA, per germline. V gave up 3 bases and J gave up 4 bases; unmatched junction bases: 8. CDR3 coding DNA: TGTGCCAGCAGCTTGGGCCGAGGGACAGGGGTCTATGGCTACACCTTC. It is translated as CASSLGRGTGVYGYTF.

This chain joins TRBV6-5 and TRBJ1-3; unclear D gene. Germline V gene sequence: CDR1 MNHEY, CDR2 SVGAGI. CDR3 size: 14 residues. V was shortened by 8 bases and J by 4 bases, with 15 bases between the two germline ends. CDR3 bases: TGTGCCAGCTCAACCCCGCGAACGGGAAACACCATATATTTT. Translation: CASSTPRTGNTIYF.

The gene calls are TRBV4-3 and TRBJ2-1, with TRBD1 identical over 9 bases. The CDR3 loop spans 20 amino acids. Germline V gene sequence: CDR1 LGHNA, CDR2 YSLEER. The ends lost 4 bases at V and 2 bases at J; junction bases unmatched: 18. This CDR3 is CASSRVGGQGRLATYNEQFF. CDR3 in DNA: TGCGCCAGCAGCCGAGTAGGCGGACAGGGGAGGTTAGCAACCTACAATGAGCAGTTCTTC.

The chain has TRBV3-1 (or the pseudogene TRBV3-2) and TRBJ1-2; a weak D match, TRBD1 (6 bases). The length of the CDR3 is 14 residues. Trimming left V 3 bases short and J 4 bases short, with 12 bases between. Germline V CDR1 and CDR2: LGHDT, YNNKEL (reference sequence). The chain's CDR3 is CASSQGGRVYGYTF. The CDR3 DNA reads as TGTGCCAGCAGCCAGGGGGGGCGAGTCTATGGCTACACCTTC.

J is TRBJ1-1 and V is TRBV6-5, with TRBD1 matching 7 bases. The CDR3 has 15 amino acids. V shed 5 bases, J shed 4 bases, and the junction held 10 bases outside the gene matches. Germline CDR1 reads MNHEY; CDR2 reads SVGAGI. The CDR3 DNA sequence: TGTGCCAGCAGTACCCCCCTAACAGGGGTCACTGAAGCTTTCTTT. This translates into CASSTPLTGVTEAFF.

The chain joins TRBV6-5 to TRBJ1-5; no clear D. V dropped 9 bases and J dropped 2 bases, with 17 bases sitting between them. CDR1 MNHEY and CDR2 SVGAGI come from the germline V gene. CDR3 length equals 15 residues. The chain's CDR3 is CASPSDSGGNQPQHF. For the CDR3, the DNA is TGTGCCAGTCCCTCCGACTCGGGTGGCAATCAGCCCCAGCATTTT.

There are a few counts of this clone. The chain has TRBV27 and TRBJ1-6, with TRBD1 identical over 9 bases. The CDR3 has 15 residues. Germline CDR1 reads MNHEY; CDR2 reads SMNVEV (reference sequence). V shed 4 bases and J 9 bases; nucleotides not matched to a gene: 7. The CDR3 region is CASSSGQGRGSPLHF. The CDR3 DNA reads as TGTGCCAGCAGTTCCGGACAGGGGAGAGGTTCACCCCTCCACTTT.

This clone was found once. The genes are TRBV6-5 and TRBJ1-2; D might be TRBD1 (6 bases). There are 14 residues in the CDR3. Trimming pared 6 bases from V and 4 bases from J, leaving 15 bases between. Germline V gene data show CDR1 as MNHEY and CDR2 as SVGAGI. This CDR3 is CASRSTGRLYGYTF. In DNA, the CDR3 is TGTGCCAGCAGATCCACAGGGCGCCTCTATGGCTACACCTTC.

This clone came up a few times. The chain joins TRBV7-9 to TRBJ1-4, with a possible D match to TRBD1 (5 bases). The CDR3 extends over 13 amino acids. The V end was cut by 3 bases, the J end by 8 bases, with 10 bases between. Germline CDR1 and CDR2: SEHNR and FQNEAQ (reference sequence). The CDR3 DNA follows: TGTGCCAGCAGCTTCTTAGGGGAAGAAAAACTGTTTTTT. This gives the protein CASSFLGEEKLFF.

The rearrangement joins TRBV18 to TRBJ2-1; weak D call: TRBD2 (6 bases). The germline V gene encodes CDR1 KGHSH and CDR2 LQKENI. Trimming cost V 0 bases and J 6 bases, with 15 bases left between them. This CDR3 is 16 amino acids long. CDR3 region: CASSPPRERVVNEQFF. CDR3 sequence (DNA): TGTGCCAGCTCACCACCACGGGAGAGGGTGGTCAATGAGCAGTTCTTC.

The chain carries TRBV2 and TRBJ1-2; D gene unclear. Germline lookup yields CDR1 SNHLY and CDR2 FYNNEI. The V end lost 2 bases, the J end lost 4 bases, and 11 bases lay between the germline ends. The CDR3 spans 14 residues. This CDR3 reads CASSEYGRSYGYTF. The CDR3, as DNA: TGTGCCAGCAGTGAATACGGGAGGTCCTATGGCTACACCTTC.

This clone was counted a few times. The chain carries TRBV4-3 and TRBJ1-1; D is ambiguous. V lost 1 base to trimming and J lost 10 bases, with 4 bases between them. The CDR3 runs to 10 residues. CDR1 LGHNA and CDR2 YSLEER come from the germline V gene. As DNA, the CDR3 is TGCGCCAGCAGCCAAGTCCGAGCTTTCTTT. Residues: CASSQVRAFF.

This rearrangement joins TRBV29-1 to TRBJ2-1; 12 bases are a match to TRBD2. This CDR3 has 13 residues. V was clipped by 7 bases and J by 5 bases; unmatched bases: 3. CDR1 and CDR2 (germline): SQVTM, ANQGSEA. CDR3 loop: CSAGLAGNNEQFF. In nucleotides, the CDR3 is TGCAGCGCGGGACTAGCGGGCAACAATGAGCAGTTCTTC.

This clone was seen a handful of times. The chain uses TRBV2 and TRBJ1-5; D is unresolved. The ends were cut back, 6 bases at V and 7 bases at J, with 19 bases in the middle. CDR1 is SNHLY, CDR2 FYNNEI, per germline. CDR3 length: 15 residues. The CDR3 spells CASSATRGVGQPQHF. CDR3 sequence (DNA): TGTGCCAGCAGCGCGACTCGGGGTGTCGGGCAGCCCCAGCATTTT.

CDR3 loop: CASSFPGVGELFF. In DNA, the CDR3 is TGTGCCAGCAGCTTCCCAGGGGTCGGGGAGCTGTTTTTT. The chain uses TRBV9 and TRBJ2-2; tentatively, D is TRBD1 (6 bases). V was trimmed by 4 bases and J by 7 bases, leaving 11 bases between them. Germline V lookup: CDR1 SGDLS, CDR2 YYNGEE. The CDR3 is 13 amino acids.

V and J are TRBV6-5 and TRBJ2-1; possible D gene TRBD2, 6 bases. Germline loops: CDR1 MNHEY, CDR2 SVGAGI. V shed 7 bases and J shed 4 bases, with 14 bases lying between them. The CDR3 is made up of 14 amino acids. The CDR3 region is CASTQRRGYNEQFF. CDR3 DNA sequence: TGTGCCAGCACCCAAAGGCGGGGTTACAATGAGCAGTTCTTC.